This T cell receptor beta chain is drawn from a study of T cell responses to AZD1222 COVID-19 vaccine. Second-dose timings of about 4 or about 12 weeks were pooled. The protocol was immunoSEQ multiplex PCR, while the TCRdb copy is restricted to in-frame clones and leaves out a portion. The profile shows under 200,000 clones, 92% of them singletons. This clone is a singleton in its sample. What it binds is unknown. With V trimmed by 5 bases and J by 4 bases, 2 bases remained unmatched. CDR3 length: 13 residues. Germline V gene sequence: CDR1 MDHEN, CDR2 SYDVKM. Findings of the study overall: Recipients of two AZD1222 doses showed rising Spike-specific TCR breadth and depth. None of the repertoires were sampled until the peak T cell response had passed.

The source was peripheral blood, collected 28 days after the second AZD1222 dose. This sequence joins TRBV28 and TRBJ1-2, with 9 bases identical to TRBD1. The clonotype was recovered from an adult who received the AZD1222 COVID-19 vaccine. CDR3 region: CASSRQGVYGYTF. The CDR3 nucleotides are TGTGCCAGCAGTCGACAGGGGGTCTATGGCTACACCTTC.